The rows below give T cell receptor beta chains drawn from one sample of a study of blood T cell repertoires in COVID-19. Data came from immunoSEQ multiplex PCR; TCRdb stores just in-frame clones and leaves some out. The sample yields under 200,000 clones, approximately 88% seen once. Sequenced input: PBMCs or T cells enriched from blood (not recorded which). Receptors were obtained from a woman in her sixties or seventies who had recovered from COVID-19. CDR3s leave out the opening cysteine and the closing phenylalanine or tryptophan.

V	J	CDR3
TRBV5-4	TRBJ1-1	ASSRQGAELEAF
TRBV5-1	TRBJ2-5	ASSPQTGGQETQY
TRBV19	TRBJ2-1	AKMSQDRGYNEQF
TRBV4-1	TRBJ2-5	ASSQEVPGQGAETQY
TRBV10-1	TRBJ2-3	ASSTGLGGTDTQY
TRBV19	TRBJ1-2	ASSITAGQIYGYT
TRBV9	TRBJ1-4	ASSGGGAEEKLF
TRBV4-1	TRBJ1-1	ASSQGVTENTEAF
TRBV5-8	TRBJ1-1	ATSRRQTNTEAF
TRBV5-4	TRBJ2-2	ASSWAHPNTGELF
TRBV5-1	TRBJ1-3	ASSLGSFQTSGNTIY
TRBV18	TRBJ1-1	ASSPSPGVTEAF
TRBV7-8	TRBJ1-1	ASSSQGSLNTEAF
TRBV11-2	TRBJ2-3	ASSRGFADTQY
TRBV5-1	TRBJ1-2	ASSLAARAGDGYT
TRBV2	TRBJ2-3	ASSGTSGTTDTQY
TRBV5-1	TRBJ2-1	ASSAGGSAEQF
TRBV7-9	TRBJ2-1	ASSARGYEQF
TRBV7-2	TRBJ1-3	ASSLPTVYSGNTIY
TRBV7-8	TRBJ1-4	ASSLRQGLDEKLF
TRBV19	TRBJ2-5	ASSITRGRGETQY
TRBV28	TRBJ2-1	ASSIPYNEQF
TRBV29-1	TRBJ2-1	SATGLAYNEQF
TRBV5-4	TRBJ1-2	ASSLGGAGGGYT
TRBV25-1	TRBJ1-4	ASSEQHRGREKLF
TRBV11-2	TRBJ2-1	ASSFWRAKERNNEQF
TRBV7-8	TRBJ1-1	ASSYSGAPTEAF
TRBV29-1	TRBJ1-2	SVVRGDYGYT
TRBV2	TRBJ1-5	ASSEGTGNNQPQH
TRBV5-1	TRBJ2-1	ASRKGEGVNEQF
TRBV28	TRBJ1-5	ASSSGGGYQPQH
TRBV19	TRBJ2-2	ASSMGTGGDTGELF
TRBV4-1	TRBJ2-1	ASSQTGTTNEQF
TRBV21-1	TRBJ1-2	ASGLPGDPPTGAIYGYT
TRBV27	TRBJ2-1	ASRESGLSGEQF
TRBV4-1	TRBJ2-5	ASSPGQGQETQY
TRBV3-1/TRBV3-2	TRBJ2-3	ASSDRGSTDTQY
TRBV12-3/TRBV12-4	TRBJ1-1	ASSLGPTRGAF
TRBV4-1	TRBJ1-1	ASSLGTGGRVLEAF
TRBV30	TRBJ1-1	AWFTGQGAWTEAF
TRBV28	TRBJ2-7	ASSLSIAGRYEQY
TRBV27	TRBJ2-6	ASSLRPPSGFGANVLT
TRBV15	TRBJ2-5	ATSSQRTGGRETQY
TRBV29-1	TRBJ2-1	SVVTPTSYNEQF
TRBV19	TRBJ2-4	ASKPSGRSATKNIQY